Listed below are T cell receptor beta chains from one sample, sequenced in a study of CD8+ T cells in alopecia areata. The assay was immunoSEQ multiplex PCR, and TCRdb's table has in-frame clones only and misses some. The top ten hold more than 9.5% of the sample, which has about 99,000 clones, 86% seen once. This material consisted of CD8+ T cells sorted from blood, taken between weeks 30 and 35, from a patient treated with tofacitinib. These receptors were obtained from a human donor with alopecia areata. Each CDR3 is given without its conserved first and last residue. Fields, in order: V gene, clone size, CDR3 length, CDR3 protein. Not every row has a clone size; where given, it reads once, few, many or a size class.

V gene: TRBV5-8; clone size: NA; CDR3 length: 14; CDR3 protein: ASRQVGLLTNNEQF
V gene: TRBV14; clone size: NA; CDR3 length: 10; CDR3 protein: ASSQQGYEQY
V gene: TRBV19; clone size: NA; CDR3 length: 14; CDR3 protein: ASSEQGAEGGNEQF
V gene: TRBV5-4; clone size: NA; CDR3 length: 12; CDR3 protein: ASSPSTGPYEQY
V gene: TRBV27; clone size: NA; CDR3 length: 11; CDR3 protein: ASSFLQGDEQY
V gene: TRBV15; clone size: NA; CDR3 length: 12; CDR3 protein: ATSTGGSTYEQY
V gene: TRBV2; clone size: NA; CDR3 length: 13; CDR3 protein: ASSEGGSGSYEQY
V gene: TRBV2; clone size: once; CDR3 length: 19; CDR3 protein: ASSESWQSVGAGGSYNEQF
V gene: TRBV18; clone size: NA; CDR3 length: 14; CDR3 protein: ASSLSLGRASQPQH
V gene: TRBV27; clone size: NA; CDR3 length: 11; CDR3 protein: ASSLGGYNEQF
V gene: TRBV7-2; clone size: NA; CDR3 length: 12; CDR3 protein: ASSWGTGAIEQY
V gene: TRBV7-8; clone size: NA; CDR3 length: 12; CDR3 protein: ASSLGTGYTEAF
V gene: TRBV5-1; clone size: once; CDR3 length: 15; CDR3 protein: ASSLRPFTSGNNEQF
V gene: TRBV7-9; clone size: NA; CDR3 length: 12; CDR3 protein: ASTHPGRTYEQY